This entry lists 32 T cell receptor beta chains sequenced from one sample in a study of CD8 T cells in ankylosing spondylitis. TCRdb processed the 5' RACE reads anew with MiXCR; each CDR3 protein has one entry. Of more than 400,000 distinct CDR3 sequences listed, 5.3% are singletons. Whole-study results and caveats: What seemed typical of ankylosing spondylitis blood was a TCR beta motif built from 7 or 8 highly homologous variants.

No cognate antigen is known for these TCRs. Sequencing was carried out using blood, either unsorted or a sorted T cell fraction (not recorded which). The receptors stem from a male donor with ankylosing spondylitis.

At least ten counts were recorded for this clonotype. The chain has TRBV20-1 and TRBJ2-5, with D maybe TRBD2 (6 bases). Trimming took 4 bases from V and 5 from J, leaving 14 bases between them. The germline V gene has CDR1 DFQATT and CDR2 SNEGSKA (reference sequence). The CDR3 has 13 residues. For the CDR3, the DNA is TGCAGTGCTAAGGAGGGGCAACGGGAGACCCAGTACTTC. Translated, it gives CSAKEGQRETQYF.

This clonotype was recorded at least ten times. The chain joins TRBV5-1 to TRBJ1-1; D might be TRBD1 (6 bases). The CDR3 is 14 residues long. Trimming stripped 0 bases from V and 8 bases from J, with 14 bases between. The V gene's germline CDR1 is SGHRS and CDR2 YFSETQ. This CDR3 is CASSLEGGLGEAFF. The DNA for the CDR3 is TGCGCCAGCAGCTTGGAAGGGGGATTGGGAGAAGCTTTCTTT.

The sample holds many counts of this clonotype. The chain recombines TRBV7-2 with TRBJ2-7; a possible D gene is TRBD2 (7 bases). This CDR3 region has 15 residues. Germline values: CDR1 SGHTA, CDR2 FQGNSA. Trimming removed 1 base at V and 1 base at J, with 11 bases between. The CDR3 DNA is TGTGCCAGCAGCTTAGTAGGGGGGGTTTCCTACGAGCAGTACTTC. As protein: CASSLVGGVSYEQYF.

This clonotype was seen repeatedly, ten times or more. The V gene is TRBV5-1, the J gene TRBJ2-7, with 10 bases matching TRBD1. Trimming took 0 bases from V and 1 from J; bases not matched to a gene: 7. CDR3 length equals 17 residues. In germline, CDR1 is SGHRS, CDR2 YFSETQ. The CDR3 region has the DNA TGCGCCAGCAGCTTGGAGCCTCGGACAGGGGGTTCCTACGAGCAGTACTTC. It encodes CASSLEPRTGGSYEQYF.

In this sample, this clonotype turned up a few times. The CDR3 reads CASSPGGHLGVNEQFF. In nucleotides, the CDR3 is TGTGCCAGCAGCCCAGGGGGACACCTTGGGGTCAATGAGCAGTTCTTC. This sequence joins TRBV9 and TRBJ2-1; 7 bases agree with TRBD1. The CDR3 is 16 residues long. Germline V gene data show CDR1 as SGDLS and CDR2 as YYNGEE. V lost 4 bases and J lost 6; bases outside the gene matches: 13.

This clonotype occurred many times. The chain uses TRBV4-2 and TRBJ2-7; D is possibly TRBD2 (5 bases). The germline gives CDR1 LGHNA, CDR2 YNFKEQ. The CDR3 consists of 16 residues. The V end was cut by 0 bases, the J end by 3 bases, with 15 bases between. Here the CDR3 reads CASSQDRASRHYEQYF. The CDR3 DNA reads as TGTGCCAGCAGCCAAGATAGGGCTAGCCGACACTACGAGCAGTACTTC.

This clonotype was counted many times. CDR3 sequence (DNA): TGCGCCAGCAGCTTGCTGGACGCAAACTATGGCTACACCTTC. This gives the protein CASSLLDANYGYTF. The chain employs TRBV5-1 and TRBJ1-2; D gene uncertain. The V end lost 1 base, the J end lost 2 bases, and 9 bases lay between the germline ends. The germline V gene encodes CDR1 SGHRS and CDR2 YFSETQ. This CDR3 region has 14 residues.

This clonotype has ten or more counts. V is TRBV25-1 and J is TRBJ1-6, with D unresolved. V lost 3 bases, J lost 5 bases, and 11 bases lay in between. The CDR3 contains 15 residues. Germline CDR1 reads MGHDK; CDR2 reads SYGVNS. The CDR3 loop is CASSDSQIHNSPLHF. DNA for the CDR3: TGTGCCAGCAGTGACTCTCAGATCCATAATTCACCCCTCCACTTT.

This clonotype was counted ten times or more. V and J are TRBV7-2 and TRBJ1-1; tentatively, D is TRBD1 (6 bases). This CDR3 has 15 residues. V was trimmed by 4 bases and J by 5 bases, leaving 17 bases between them. The germline gives CDR1 SGHTA, CDR2 FQGNSA. Here the CDR3 reads CASSSSGGLGTEAFF. In nucleotides, the CDR3 is TGTGCCAGCAGCTCGTCTGGGGGGCTAGGGACTGAAGCTTTCTTT.

The chain recombines TRBV4-3 with TRBJ1-2; no definite D call. The CDR3 loop spans 15 amino acids. Trimming stripped 5 bases from V and 5 bases from J, with 18 bases between. From germline, CDR1 is LGHNA and CDR2 YSLEER. The CDR3 DNA follows: TGCGCCAGCAGCGAGGGTGCTCCGCGGGCTTATGGCTACACCTTC. Residues: CASSEGAPRAYGYTF.

This clonotype was picked up many times. The gene calls are TRBV7-9 and TRBJ2-5; D is unclear. The CDR3 loop spans 11 amino acids. Germline V lookup: CDR1 SEHNR, CDR2 FQNEAQ (reference sequence). The germline V and J ends were trimmed by 4 bases and 5 bases, with 5 bases remaining between them. This CDR3 reads CASSSAETQYF. The CDR3 DNA reads as TGTGCCAGCAGCTCTGCGGAGACCCAGTACTTC. Filled out from reference TRBV7-9 and TRBJ2-5, the complete variable domain reads DTGVSQNPRHKITKRGQNVTFRCDPISEHNRLYWYRQTLGQGPEFLTYFQNEAQLEKSRLLSDRFSAERPKGSFSTLEIQRTEQGDSAMYLCASSSAETQYFGPGTRLLVL.

This clonotype was counted at least ten times. The chain uses TRBV12-3 or TRBV12-4 and TRBJ1-1; 9 nucleotides agree with TRBD1. Trimming removed 7 bases from V and 0 bases from J; junction bases left unmatched: 12. The CDR3 spans 17 residues. For the CDR3, the DNA is TGTGCCAGCATCCCGGACAGGGGAGGGGTTATGAACACTGAAGCTTTCTTT. Encoded protein: CASIPDRGGVMNTEAFF.

This clonotype was counted many times. The chain couples TRBV18 to TRBJ2-1; 9 positions agree with TRBD1. The CDR3 contains 17 residues. The germline CDR1 and CDR2 sequences are KGHSH and LQKENI. J gave up 5 bases and V 2 bases, and 10 bases lay outside the gene matches. As DNA, the CDR3 is TGTGCCAGCTCACCAAAATTTGGGACAGGGATGAACAATGAGCAGTTCTTC. Its protein product is CASSPKFGTGMNNEQFF.

This chain uses TRBV9 with TRBJ2-3; D not certain. Germline V CDR1 and CDR2: SGDLS, YYNGEE. Trimming took off 0 bases at V and 6 bases at J, with 17 bases between the two ends. The CDR3 is made up of 16 amino acids. The DNA of the CDR3 is TGTGCCAGCAGCGTAGTGAGTGGCTCCTTCACCGATACGCAGTATTTT. Amino acid sequence: CASSVVSGSFTDTQYF. The variable domain in full, with the rest retrieved from reference TRBV9 and TRBJ2-3, is DSGVTQTPKHLITATGQRVTLRCSPRSGDLSVYWYQQSLDQGLQFLIQYYNGEERAKGNILERFSAQQFPDLHSELNLSSLELGDSALYFCASSVVSGSFTDTQYFGPGTRLTVL.

This clonotype was seen many times. The chain joins TRBV7-6 to TRBJ2-7; 7 bases are a match to TRBD1. This CDR3 has 14 residues. CDR1 and CDR2 (germline): SGHVS, FNYEAQ. J gave up 6 bases and V 5 bases, and 10 bases lay outside the gene matches. The CDR3 spells CASSPGGRGIEQYF. The CDR3 nucleotides are TGTGCCAGCAGCCCAGGTGGCAGGGGGATCGAGCAGTACTTC. The full variable domain, completed using reference TRBV7-6 and TRBJ2-7, is GAGVSQSPRYKVTKRGQDVALRCDPISGHVSLYWYRQALGQGPEFLTYFNYEAQQDKSGLPNDRFSAERPEGSISTLTIQRTEQRDSAMYRCASSPGGRGIEQYFGPGTRLTVT.

At least ten counts were recorded for this clonotype. The chain couples TRBV4-1 to TRBJ1-3; TRBD1 is a possible D gene (6 bases). In germline, CDR1 is MGHRA, CDR2 YSYEKL. Trimming removed 4 bases from V and 0 bases from J, with 16 bases in between. There are 17 residues in the CDR3. CDR3 sequence (DNA): TGCGCCAGCAGCCCCCATCCGGCAGGGGACTCTGGAAACACCATATATTTT. Its protein is CASSPHPAGDSGNTIYF.

The chain has TRBV11-2 and TRBJ2-3, with D perhaps matching TRBD1 (8 bases). The CDR3 runs 14 residues. V was shortened by 8 bases and J by 8 bases, with 20 bases between the two germline ends. CDR1 is SGHAT and CDR2 is FQNNGV in the germline V gene. CDR3 sequence: CASLQGGLLGTQYF. The DNA of the CDR3 is TGTGCCAGCCTACAGGGGGGGCTCCTTGGTACGCAGTATTTT.

Ten or more counts support this clonotype. This chain uses TRBV20-1 with TRBJ2-7; the D gene is possibly TRBD1 (7 bases). CDR1 is DFQATT and CDR2 is SNEGSKA in the germline V gene (reference sequence). The length of the CDR3 is 17 residues. Trimming stripped 6 bases from V and 7 bases from J, with 31 bases between. The CDR3 loop reads CSALRGPTMQGGGEQYF. CDR3 sequence (DNA): TGCAGTGCACTGCGAGGGCCCACAATGCAGGGGGGTGGTGAGCAGTACTTC.

This clonotype was seen many times. The rearrangement joins TRBV7-2 to TRBJ1-1; possibly TRBD1 for D (5 bases). The CDR3 loop spans 17 amino acids. V lost 3 bases and J 0 bases, leaving 17 bases between the germline ends. Germline CDR1 SGHTA, CDR2 FQGNSA. CDR3 sequence reads: CASSLGEVGVVNTEAFF. The CDR3 DNA reads as TGTGCCAGCAGCTTGGGGGAGGTCGGAGTGGTGAACACTGAAGCTTTCTTT.

At least ten counts were recorded for this clonotype. The V and J genes are TRBV12-3 or TRBV12-4 and TRBJ1-1; TRBD1 might be the D (5 bases). The CDR3 is 15 residues long. Between the trimmed V and J ends, which lost 2 bases and 6 bases, there was a span of 16 bases. The CDR3 DNA follows: TGTGCCAGCAGTTTACAGGGTTCGTGGTTCGCTGAAGCTTTCTTT. As protein: CASSLQGSWFAEAFF.

In its sample, this clonotype was seen many times. The CDR3 region has the DNA TGTGCCAGCTCACCACCGGGGCTTGAAAAACTGTTTTTT. This translates into CASSPPGLEKLFF. The V gene is TRBV18, the J gene TRBJ1-4, with a possible D match to TRBD1 (5 bases). Trimming took 0 bases from V and 7 from J, leaving 6 bases between them. The CDR3 loop spans 13 amino acids. Germline CDR1 is KGHSH and CDR2 is LQKENI. Together with reference TRBV18 and TRBJ1-4, the CDR3 gives the full variable domain: NAGVMQNPRHLVRRRGQEARLRCSPMKGHSHVYWYRQLPEEGLKFMVYLQKENIIDESGMPKERFSAEFPKEGPSILRIQQVVRGDSAAYFCASSPPGLEKLFFGSGTQLSVL.

In its sample, this clonotype was seen many times. J is TRBJ1-1 and V is TRBV4-3; no reliable D call. V dropped 1 base and J dropped 7 bases, with 13 bases sitting between them. CDR1 is LGHNA and CDR2 is YSLEER in the germline V gene. This CDR3 region has 14 residues. CDR3: CASSQGGNSNEAFF. CDR3 nucleotide sequence: TGCGCCAGCAGCCAAGGCGGAAACAGTAATGAAGCTTTCTTT.

This clonotype was picked up a small number of times. The rearrangement joins TRBV28 to TRBJ2-1; TRBD2 matches 7 bases. V lost 10 bases, J lost 3 bases, and 3 bases stayed unmatched. This CDR3 spans 12 amino acids. Germline V gene sequence: CDR1 MDHEN, CDR2 SYDVKM. CDR3 bases: TGTGCCATCGCTAGCGGCTACAATGAGCAGTTCTTC. Amino acid sequence: CAIASGYNEQFF.

The DNA of the CDR3 is TGTGCCAGCAGTTTGAGTACTACCCCCTACAATGAGCAGTTCTTC. Amino acid sequence: CASSLSTTPYNEQFF. V is TRBV12-3 or TRBV12-4 and J is TRBJ2-1; D not certain. Trimming took 3 bases from V and 2 from J, leaving 11 bases between them. The CDR3 sequence is 15 residues long.

This clonotype was seen repeatedly, ten times or more. V gene TRBV27 combines with J gene TRBJ2-7, with a tentative D call TRBD2 (6 bases). CDR1 and CDR2 (germline): MNHEY, SMNVEV (reference sequence). This CDR3 contains 12 residues. With 8 bases removed from V and 5 bases from J, the gap between germline ends came to 13 bases. DNA for the CDR3: TGTGCCAGCGCCGGGGGAAGTCACGAGCAGTACTTC. It specifies CASAGGSHEQYF.

This chain connects TRBV2 to TRBJ2-5, with 7 bases that match TRBD1. This CDR3 has 12 residues. Germline V gene data show CDR1 as SNHLY and CDR2 as FYNNEI. V lost 9 bases, J lost 1 base, and 2 bases stayed unmatched. This CDR3 is CARRDSQETQYF. The CDR3 bases are TGTGCCAGAAGGGACAGCCAAGAGACCCAGTACTTC.

This clonotype came up many times. The chain couples TRBV9 to TRBJ1-5; D gene uncertain. This CDR3 has 18 amino acids. V gave up 4 bases and J gave up 3 bases, with 23 bases separating them. The germline gives CDR1 SGDLS, CDR2 YYNGEE. The DNA of the CDR3 is TGTGCCAGCAGCCCAATACCCCCCAGCGGTTTTAACAATCAGCCCCAGCATTTT. It yields the protein CASSPIPPSGFNNQPQHF. Based on the CDR3 plus reference TRBV9 and TRBJ1-5, the full variable domain is DSGVTQTPKHLITATGQRVTLRCSPRSGDLSVYWYQQSLDQGLQFLIQYYNGEERAKGNILERFSAQQFPDLHSELNLSSLELGDSALYFCASSPIPPSGFNNQPQHFGDGTRLSIL.

At least ten counts were recorded for this clonotype. J is TRBJ1-6 and V is TRBV7-2; perhaps TRBD1 as D (5 bases). Per the germline V gene, CDR1 is SGHTA and CDR2 is FQGNSA. The CDR3 extends over 15 amino acids. With 3 bases removed from V and 8 bases from J, the gap between germline ends came to 14 bases. CDR3 region: CASSLFRVADSPLHF. In DNA, the CDR3 is TGTGCCAGCAGCTTGTTCAGGGTGGCAGATTCACCCCTCCACTTT.

Comments on this clonotype: This likely came from a read error, as a far larger clone is one base away. The rearrangement links TRBV28 to TRBJ1-2; D uncertain. This CDR3 is 14 amino acids long. Germline V lookup: CDR1 MDHEN, CDR2 SYDVKM. The CDR3 region is CASTLGRTNYGYTF. CDR3 in DNA: TGTGCCAGCACTTTAGGACGGACTAACTATGGCTACACCTTC.

This clonotype was detected many times. The chain is built from TRBV7-2 and TRBJ2-7, with 7 bases aligning to TRBD2. The ends lost 0 bases at V and 12 bases at J; junction bases unmatched: 14. CDR3 length: 15 amino acids. Germline-derived CDR1 and CDR2 are SGHTA and FQGNSA. The CDR3 region is CASSLAGLILGEGYF. The CDR3 DNA is TGTGCCAGCAGCTTAGCGGGACTAATTTTAGGGGAGGGGTACTTC. Full variable domain (rest looked up from reference TRBV7-2 and TRBJ2-7): GAGVSQSPSNKVTEKGKDVELRCDPISGHTALYWYRQSLGQGLEFLIYFQGNSAPDKSGLPSDRFSAERTGGSVSTLTIQRTQQEDSAVYLCASSLAGLILGEGYFGPGTRLTVT.

This clonotype was counted ten times or more. The J gene is TRBJ2-3, the V gene TRBV5-1, with 7 bases fitting TRBD2. V shed 4 bases and J 1 base; nucleotides not matched to a gene: 12. Germline CDR1 and CDR2: SGHRS and YFSETQ. The CDR3 totals 17 residues. Here the CDR3 DNA reads TGCGCCAGCAGCCCCCTGGGGCTAGCGGCCGGCACAGATACGCAGTATTTT. Protein: CASSPLGLAAGTDTQYF.

This clonotype has at least ten counts. This chain uses TRBV5-1 with TRBJ1-1; 7 bases are a match to TRBD1. J was trimmed by 2 bases and V by 4 bases; bases with no gene match: 5. The CDR3 covers 14 residues. Germline lookup yields CDR1 SGHRS and CDR2 YFSETQ. CDR3 loop: CASSLRDSNTEAFF. The DNA of the CDR3 is TGCGCCAGCAGCCTAAGGGACAGTAACACTGAAGCTTTCTTT.